The TCR beta chain described here comes from a study of OX40 agonist ivuxolimab in advanced cancers. Study-wide background: Ivuxolimab, an agonistic anti-OX40 (CD134) antibody, was given to patients. Partial responses, seen in three patients, involved one hepatocellular carcinoma and two cutaneous melanomas.

Sequenced by immunoSEQ multiplex PCR; TCRdb stores in-frame clones only, minus some. Of around 70,000 clones listed, around four fifths are singletons. Peripheral blood came from all dose cohorts at three timepoints. The sequencing here drew on CD4+ or CD8+ T cells sorted from blood, taken in a trial of the OX40 agonist ivuxolimab. The TCR comes from an adult with an advanced solid tumor such as melanoma, head and neck, liver or kidney cancer.

The CDR3 sequence is CASSSTGLGMNTEAFF. CDR3 DNA: TGTGCCAGCAGTTCCACAGGGTTGGGTATGAACACTGAAGCTTTCTTT. The V and J genes are TRBV28 and TRBJ1-1; possibly TRBD1 for D (6 bases). Trimming shortened V by 4 bases and J by 0 bases, and 15 bases separated the two germline ends. Germline V lookup: CDR1 MDHEN, CDR2 SYDVKM. The CDR3 length is 16 residues.